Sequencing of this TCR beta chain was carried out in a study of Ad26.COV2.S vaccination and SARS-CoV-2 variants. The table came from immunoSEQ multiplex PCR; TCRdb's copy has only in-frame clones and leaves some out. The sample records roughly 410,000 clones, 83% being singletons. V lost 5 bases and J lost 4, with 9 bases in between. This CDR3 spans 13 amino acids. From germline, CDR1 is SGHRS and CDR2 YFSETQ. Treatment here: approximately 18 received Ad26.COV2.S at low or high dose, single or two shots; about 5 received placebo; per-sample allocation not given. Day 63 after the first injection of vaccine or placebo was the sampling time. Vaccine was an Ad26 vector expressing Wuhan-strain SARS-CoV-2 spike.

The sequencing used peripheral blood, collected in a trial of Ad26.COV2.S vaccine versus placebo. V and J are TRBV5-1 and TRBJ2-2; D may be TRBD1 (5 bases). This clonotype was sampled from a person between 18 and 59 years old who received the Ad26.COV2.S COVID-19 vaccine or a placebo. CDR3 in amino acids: CASRDILTGELFF. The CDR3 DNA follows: TGCGCCAGCAGGGACATTCTCACCGGGGAGCTGTTTTTT.